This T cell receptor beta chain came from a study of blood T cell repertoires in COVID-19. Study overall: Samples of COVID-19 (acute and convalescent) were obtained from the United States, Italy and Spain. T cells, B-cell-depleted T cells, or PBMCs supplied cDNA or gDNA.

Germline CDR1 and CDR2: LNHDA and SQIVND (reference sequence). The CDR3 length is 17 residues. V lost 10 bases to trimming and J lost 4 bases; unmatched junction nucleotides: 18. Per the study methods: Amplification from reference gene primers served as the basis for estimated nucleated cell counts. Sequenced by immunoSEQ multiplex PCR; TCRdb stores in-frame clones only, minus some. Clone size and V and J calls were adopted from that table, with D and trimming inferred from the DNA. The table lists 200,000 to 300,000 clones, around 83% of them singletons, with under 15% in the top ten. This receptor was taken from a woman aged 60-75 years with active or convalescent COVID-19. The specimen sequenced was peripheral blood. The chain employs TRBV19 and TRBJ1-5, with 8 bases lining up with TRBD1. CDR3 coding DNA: TGTGCCACGAGGCTCTTCGGGCAGGGGGCTCGGAATCAGCCCCAGCATTTT. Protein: CATRLFGQGARNQPQHF.